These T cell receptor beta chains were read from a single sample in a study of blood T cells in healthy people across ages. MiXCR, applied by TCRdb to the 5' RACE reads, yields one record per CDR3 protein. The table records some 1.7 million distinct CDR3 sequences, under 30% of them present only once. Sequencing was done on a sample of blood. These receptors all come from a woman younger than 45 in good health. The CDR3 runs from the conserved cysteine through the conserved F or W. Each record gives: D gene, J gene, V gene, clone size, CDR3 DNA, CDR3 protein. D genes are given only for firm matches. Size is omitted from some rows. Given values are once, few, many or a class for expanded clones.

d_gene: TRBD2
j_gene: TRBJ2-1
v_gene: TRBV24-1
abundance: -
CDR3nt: TGTGCCACCAGTGATTCCGGGACTAGCGGCTCCTACAATGAGCAGTTCTTC
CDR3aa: CATSDSGTSGSYNEQFF

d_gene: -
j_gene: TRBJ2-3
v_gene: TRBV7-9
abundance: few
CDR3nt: TGTGCCAGCAGCTTAGGGGACGGGCCCCCTAGCACAGATACGCAGTATTTT
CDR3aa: CASSLGDGPPSTDTQYF

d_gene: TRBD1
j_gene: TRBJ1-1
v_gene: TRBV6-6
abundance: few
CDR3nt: TGTGCCAGCAACCTAGAGACAGGGGGATTTTACACTGAAGCTTTCTTT
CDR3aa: CASNLETGGFYTEAFF

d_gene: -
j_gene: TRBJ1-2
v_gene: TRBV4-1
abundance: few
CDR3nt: TGCGCCAGCAGCCAAGGGGGAACCTATGGCTACACCTTC
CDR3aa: CASSQGGTYGYTF

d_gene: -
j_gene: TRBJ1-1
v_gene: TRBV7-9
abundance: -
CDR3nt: TGTGCCAGCAGCCCCCAGCACTTGGACATTAGAACTGAAGCTTTCTTT
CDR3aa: CASSPQHLDIRTEAFF

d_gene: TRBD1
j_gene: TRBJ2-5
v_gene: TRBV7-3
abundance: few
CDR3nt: TGTGCCAGCAGCGCGGGGACAGGGCGGGAGACCCAGTACTTC
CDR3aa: CASSAGTGRETQYF

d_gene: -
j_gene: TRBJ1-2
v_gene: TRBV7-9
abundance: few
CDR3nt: TGTGCCAGCAGCGTCTCGGGACTGCAGGGGCCTGGCTACACCTTC
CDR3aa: CASSVSGLQGPGYTF

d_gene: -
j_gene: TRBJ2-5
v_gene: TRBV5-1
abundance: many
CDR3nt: TGCGCCAGCAGCTTAGTGGATAGCGCCCTTCCTCAAGAGACCCAGTACTTC
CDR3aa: CASSLVDSALPQETQYF

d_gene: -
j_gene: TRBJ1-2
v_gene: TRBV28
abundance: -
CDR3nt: TGTGCCAGCAGCTTCCGACAGGACTATGGCTACACCTTC
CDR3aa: CASSFRQDYGYTF

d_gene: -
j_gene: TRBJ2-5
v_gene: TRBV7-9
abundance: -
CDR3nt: TGTGCCAGCAGCTTAGGTTCTGTCGCTGCTAGAGAGACCCAGTACTTC
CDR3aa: CASSLGSVAARETQYF

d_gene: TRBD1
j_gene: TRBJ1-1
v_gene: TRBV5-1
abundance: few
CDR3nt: TGTGCCAGCAGCGTGACAGGGGCGAACACTGAAGCTTTCTTT
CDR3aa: CASSVTGANTEAFF

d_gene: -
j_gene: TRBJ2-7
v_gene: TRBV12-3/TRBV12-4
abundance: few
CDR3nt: TGTGCCAGCAGTCCGACGGGACTTCGCTCCTACGAGCAGTACTTC
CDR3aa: CASSPTGLRSYEQYF

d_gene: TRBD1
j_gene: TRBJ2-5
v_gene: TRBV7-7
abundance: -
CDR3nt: TGTGCTAGCAGCTCAGGACAGGGGAGTCAAGAGACCCAGTACTTC
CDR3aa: CASSSGQGSQETQYF

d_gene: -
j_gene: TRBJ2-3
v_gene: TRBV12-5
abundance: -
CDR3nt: TGTGCTAGTGGCTACGACCTGACAGATACGCAGTATTTT
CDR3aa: CASGYDLTDTQYF

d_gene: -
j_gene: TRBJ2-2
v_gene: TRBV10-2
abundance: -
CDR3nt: TGCGCCAGCAGTGAGTCGTCACAGGGTAACACCGGGGAGCGGTTTTTT
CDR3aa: CASSESSQGNTGERFF

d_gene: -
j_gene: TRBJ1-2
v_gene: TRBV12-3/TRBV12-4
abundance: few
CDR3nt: TGTGCCAGCAGTTTAGCGCGGGCGGCTAACTATGGCTACACCTTC
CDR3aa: CASSLARAANYGYTF

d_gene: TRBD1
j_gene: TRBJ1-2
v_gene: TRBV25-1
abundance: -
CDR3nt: TGTGCCAGCATGCCGGGACAGGGACGGGGCTACACCTTC
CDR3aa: CASMPGQGRGYTF

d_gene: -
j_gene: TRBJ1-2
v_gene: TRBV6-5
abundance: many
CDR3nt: TGTGCCAGCAGTTACTCGGGCGCCAATGGCTACACCTTC
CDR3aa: CASSYSGANGYTF

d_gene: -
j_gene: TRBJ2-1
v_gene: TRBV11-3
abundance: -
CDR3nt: TGTGCCAGCAGCTTAAGGGGGAGGGAGGGCCAAGATGAGCAGTTCTTC
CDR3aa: CASSLRGREGQDEQFF

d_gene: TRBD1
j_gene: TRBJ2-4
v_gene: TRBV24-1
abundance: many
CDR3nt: TGTGCCACCAGTGACTCCGGACAGGGGGGGACCAAAAACATTCAGTACTTC
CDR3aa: CATSDSGQGGTKNIQYF

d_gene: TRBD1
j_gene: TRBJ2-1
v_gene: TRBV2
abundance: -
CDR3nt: TGTGCCGGGGGCAGGGGGCGGAATGAGCAGTTCTTC
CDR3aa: CAGGRGRNEQFF

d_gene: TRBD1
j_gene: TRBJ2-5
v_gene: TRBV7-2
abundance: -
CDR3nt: TGTGCCAGCAGCTGGCAGGGGGTAAGGGAAGAGACCCAGTACTTC
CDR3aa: CASSWQGVREETQYF

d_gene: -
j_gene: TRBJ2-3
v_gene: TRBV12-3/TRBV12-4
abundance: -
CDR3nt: TGTGCCAGCAGAGTGGTAGGAGATACGCAGTATTTT
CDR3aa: CASRVVGDTQYF

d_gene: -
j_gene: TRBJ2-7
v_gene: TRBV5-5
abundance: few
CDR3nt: TGTGCCAGCAGCTTCTCCCCCCTAGCGACGGGGAACGAGCAGTACTTC
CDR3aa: CASSFSPLATGNEQYF

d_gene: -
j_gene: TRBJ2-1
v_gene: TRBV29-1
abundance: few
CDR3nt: TGCAGCGCCGGACAGTACAATGAGCAGTTCTTC
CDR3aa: CSAGQYNEQFF

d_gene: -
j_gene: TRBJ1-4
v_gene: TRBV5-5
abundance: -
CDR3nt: TGTGCCAGCAGCCCATTGGGGGAAAAACGGTTTTTT
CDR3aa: CASSPLGEKRFF

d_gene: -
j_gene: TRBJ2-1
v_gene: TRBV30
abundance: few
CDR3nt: TGTGCCTGGACCCTTACGGAGGGTTGGAATGAGCAGTTCTTC
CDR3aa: CAWTLTEGWNEQFF

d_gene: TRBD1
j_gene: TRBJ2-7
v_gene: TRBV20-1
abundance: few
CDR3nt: TGCAGTGCTTGTGAAGACAGGGCCCTCGAGCAGTACTTC
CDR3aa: CSACEDRALEQYF

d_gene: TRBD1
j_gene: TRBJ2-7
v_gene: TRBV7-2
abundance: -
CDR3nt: TGTGCCAGCAGCGTCACAGGGGCCTTTAGCTCCTACGAGCAGTACTTC
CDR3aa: CASSVTGAFSSYEQYF

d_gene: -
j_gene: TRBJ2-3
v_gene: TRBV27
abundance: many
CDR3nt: TGTGCCAGCAGGAAACAGGGCACAGATACGCAGTATTTT
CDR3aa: CASRKQGTDTQYF

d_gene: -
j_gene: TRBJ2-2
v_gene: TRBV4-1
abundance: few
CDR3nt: TGCGCCAGCAGCCAAGAAGGGTACAGGACAACGAACACCGGGGAGCTGTTTTTT
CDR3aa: CASSQEGYRTTNTGELFF

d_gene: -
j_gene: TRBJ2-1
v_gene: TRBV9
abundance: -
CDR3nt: TGTGCCAGCAGCGTATATAGCGGCACGGGGAATGAGCAGTTCTTC
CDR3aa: CASSVYSGTGNEQFF

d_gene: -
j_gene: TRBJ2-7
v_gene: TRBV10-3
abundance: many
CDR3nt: TGTGCCATCGCCGGACACTACGAGCAGTACTTC
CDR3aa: CAIAGHYEQYF

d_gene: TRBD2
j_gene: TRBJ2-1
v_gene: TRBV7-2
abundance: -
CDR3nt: TGTGCCAGCAGTTACACCGGGACTAGCGGGGGCCGGAATGAGCAGTTCTTC
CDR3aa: CASSYTGTSGGRNEQFF

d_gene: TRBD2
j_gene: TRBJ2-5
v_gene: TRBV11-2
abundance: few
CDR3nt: TGTGCCAGCAGGCTAGCGGGAGGATCCGAGACCCAGTACTTC
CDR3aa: CASRLAGGSETQYF

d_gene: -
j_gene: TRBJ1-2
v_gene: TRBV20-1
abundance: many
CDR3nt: TGCAGTGCTAGAGATTGGGGGGCAGACTATGGCTACACCTTC
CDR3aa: CSARDWGADYGYTF

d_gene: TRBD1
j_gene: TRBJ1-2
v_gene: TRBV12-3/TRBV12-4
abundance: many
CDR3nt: TGTGCCAGCAGACGGACAGGGGCGACCCTTAACTATGGCTACACCTTC
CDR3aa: CASRRTGATLNYGYTF

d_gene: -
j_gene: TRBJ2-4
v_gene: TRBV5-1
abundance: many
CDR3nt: TGCGCCAGCAGCCCACTGGGGGACATTCAGTACTTC
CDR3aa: CASSPLGDIQYF

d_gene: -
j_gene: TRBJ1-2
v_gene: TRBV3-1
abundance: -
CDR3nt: TGTGCCAGCAGTGCAAGAGGTGCCTCTAACTATGGCTACACCTTC
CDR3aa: CASSARGASNYGYTF

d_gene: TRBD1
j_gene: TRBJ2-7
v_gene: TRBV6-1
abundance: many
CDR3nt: TGTGCCAGCAGTTGGACAGGGACCTACGAGCAGTACTTC
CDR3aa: CASSWTGTYEQYF

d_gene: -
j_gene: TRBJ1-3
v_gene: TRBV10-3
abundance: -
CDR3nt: TGTGCCATCGGGGAATCTGGAAACACCACATATTTT
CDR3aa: CAIGESGNTTYF

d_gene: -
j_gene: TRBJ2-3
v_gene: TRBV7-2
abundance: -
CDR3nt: TGTGCCAGCAGCCCTATGCAGGTCAGCACAGATACGCAGTATTTT
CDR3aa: CASSPMQVSTDTQYF